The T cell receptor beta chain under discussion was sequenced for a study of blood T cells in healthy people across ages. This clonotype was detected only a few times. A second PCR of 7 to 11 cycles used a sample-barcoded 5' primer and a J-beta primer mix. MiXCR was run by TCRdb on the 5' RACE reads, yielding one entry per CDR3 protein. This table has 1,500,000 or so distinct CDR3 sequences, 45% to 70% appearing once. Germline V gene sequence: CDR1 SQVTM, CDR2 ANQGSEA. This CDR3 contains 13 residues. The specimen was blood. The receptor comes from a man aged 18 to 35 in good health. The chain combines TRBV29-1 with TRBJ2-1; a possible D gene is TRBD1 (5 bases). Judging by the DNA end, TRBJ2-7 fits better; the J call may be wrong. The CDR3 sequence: CSVSEGASGEQYF. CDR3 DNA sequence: TGCAGCGTTTCAGAAGGGGCATCTGGGGAGCAGTACTTC.